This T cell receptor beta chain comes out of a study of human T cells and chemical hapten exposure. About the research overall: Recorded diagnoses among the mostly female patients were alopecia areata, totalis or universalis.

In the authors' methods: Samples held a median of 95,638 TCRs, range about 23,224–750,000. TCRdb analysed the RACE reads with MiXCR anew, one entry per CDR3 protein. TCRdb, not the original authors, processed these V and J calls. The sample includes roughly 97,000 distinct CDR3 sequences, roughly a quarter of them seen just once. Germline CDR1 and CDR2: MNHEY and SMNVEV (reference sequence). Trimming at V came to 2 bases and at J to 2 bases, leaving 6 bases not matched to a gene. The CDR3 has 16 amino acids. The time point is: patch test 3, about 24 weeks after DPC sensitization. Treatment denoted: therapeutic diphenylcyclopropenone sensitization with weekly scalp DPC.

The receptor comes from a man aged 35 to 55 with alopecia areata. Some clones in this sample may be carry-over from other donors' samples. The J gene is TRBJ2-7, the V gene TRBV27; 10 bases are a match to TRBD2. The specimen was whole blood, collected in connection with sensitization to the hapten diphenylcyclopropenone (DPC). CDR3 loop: CASSLGPSGSPYEQYF. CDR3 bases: TGTGCCAGCAGTTTAGGTCCTAGCGGGAGCCCCTACGAGCAGTACTTC.